A single sample gave rise to the 32 T cell receptor beta chains below, sequenced in a study of cytomegalovirus exposure and HLA in healthy donors. 60 Vbeta and 13 Jbeta primers were used in PCR. Clones were sequenced by immunoSEQ multiplex PCR, and TCRdb holds only the in-frame ones, with some missing. The repertoire consists of approximately 130,000 clones, with approximately 72% occurring once and the leading ten covering about 2.6%. Sequences were obtained from PBMCs. The receptors stem from a human donor in good health.

As regards this clone: Likely a read error: the CDR3 ends without its conserved phenylalanine or tryptophan. The J gene is TRBJ1-2, the V gene TRBV7-2, with D unresolved. The CDR3 totals 13 residues. The V gene lost 7 bases and the J gene lost 4 bases, with 13 bases spanning the gap. Germline V gives CDR1 SGHTA, CDR2 FQGNSA. The CDR3 DNA reads as TGTGCCAGCACTCCGGGCGGAGGCTATGGCTACACCCTC. Its protein product is CASTPGGGYGYTL.

The V call is TRBV19, the J call TRBJ1-5, with 9 bases lining up with TRBD1. Losses at the gene ends were 5 bases for V and 2 bases for J; bases not matched to a gene: 7. CDR3 size: 16 residues. Germline lookup yields CDR1 LNHDA and CDR2 SQIVND (reference sequence). This CDR3 is CASSRRTGEGNQPQHF. The CDR3 DNA reads as TGTGCCAGTAGTCGCCGGACAGGGGAGGGCAATCAGCCCCAGCATTTT.

J is TRBJ2-5 and V is TRBV9; 8 nucleotides match TRBD1. Trimming at V came to 0 bases and at J to 9 bases, leaving 16 bases not matched to a gene. The CDR3 covers 17 residues. From germline, CDR1 is SGDLS and CDR2 YYNGEE. The CDR3 DNA sequence: TGTGCCAGCAGCGTAGAGGTTTTGGGGACAGGACCAGGGGCCCAGTACTTC. Its protein product is CASSVEVLGTGPGAQYF.

This rearrangement joins TRBV11-1 to TRBJ2-7; a possible D gene is TRBD1 (6 bases). The germline V gene encodes CDR1 SGHAT and CDR2 FQDESV (reference sequence). The V gene lost 2 bases and the J gene lost 3 bases, with 11 bases spanning the gap. This CDR3 has 14 residues. DNA of the CDR3: TGTGCCAGCAGCTTAAGGGGACACGACTACGAGCAGTACTTC. This translates into CASSLRGHDYEQYF.

The genes are TRBV5-4 and TRBJ1-4; 11 bases align to TRBD1. V dropped 4 bases and J dropped 8; count of bases not matched to a gene: 7. Germline V gives CDR1 SGHNT, CDR2 YYREEE (reference sequence). The CDR3 is 15 residues long. This chain's CDR3 is CASSARDRGDEKLFF. For the CDR3, the DNA is TGTGCCAGCAGCGCCCGGGACAGGGGGGACGAAAAACTGTTTTTT.

This sequence joins TRBV9 and TRBJ1-1, with a weak D call TRBD1 (5 bases). Germline V CDR1 and CDR2: SGDLS, YYNGEE. CDR3 size: 16 residues. V lost 0 bases, J lost 2 bases, and 14 bases lay in between. The CDR3, as DNA: TGTGCCAGCAGCGTAGCGGTCGGACAAGACAACACTGAAGCTTTCTTT. This translates into CASSVAVGQDNTEAFF.

V usage is TRBV28 and J usage is TRBJ1-1; D possibly corresponds to TRBD1 (6 bases). The CDR3 extends over 13 amino acids. Trimming removed 4 bases at V and 7 bases at J, with 13 bases between. CDR1 is MDHEN, CDR2 SYDVKM, per germline. The CDR3 reads CASSSPGHGEAFF. DNA of the CDR3: TGTGCCAGCAGTTCACCGGGACACGGTGAAGCTTTCTTT.

The table lists this clone with a few counts. The V call is TRBV5-4, the J call TRBJ1-6, with 7 bases fitting TRBD1. V shed 4 bases and J 3 bases; nucleotides not matched to a gene: 4. The germline gives CDR1 SGHNT, CDR2 YYREEE (reference sequence). This CDR3 is 15 amino acids long. CDR3 sequence: CASSPGDSYNSPLHF. In DNA form, the CDR3 reads TGTGCCAGCAGCCCCGGGGACAGCTATAATTCACCCCTCCACTTT. Supplemented by reference TRBV5-4 and TRBJ1-6, the full variable domain reads ETGVTQSPTHLIKTRGQQVTLRCSSQSGHNTVSWYQQALGQGPQFIFQYYREEENGRGNFPPRFSGLQFPNYSSELNVNALELDDSALYLCASSPGDSYNSPLHFGNGTRLTVT.

This clone showed up just a few times. DNA of the CDR3: TGTGCCAGCTGGGGAGGATTCGCCTCCTACGAGCAGTACTTC. This codes for CASWGGFASYEQYF. This rearrangement joins TRBV7-8 to TRBJ2-7; perhaps TRBD2 as D (6 bases). The germline gives CDR1 SGHVS, CDR2 FQNEAQ. The CDR3 has 14 amino acids. The V end lost 8 bases, the J end lost 0 bases, and 14 bases lay between the germline ends. The full variable domain, rest sourced from reference TRBV7-8 and TRBJ2-7, is GAGVSQSPRYKVAKRGQDVALRCDPISGHVSLFWYQQALGQGPEFLTYFQNEAQLDKSGLPSDRFFAERPEGSVSTLKIQRTQQEDSAVYLCASWGGFASYEQYFGPGTRLTVT.

The chain carries TRBV19 and TRBJ2-6; D is perhaps TRBD2 (6 bases). CDR3 length: 15 residues. CDR1 LNHDA and CDR2 SQIVND come from the germline V gene (reference sequence). V was pared by 5 bases and J by 0 bases, with 8 bases between. The CDR3 is CASSRGLSGANVLTF. The CDR3 region has the DNA TGTGCCAGTAGTCGGGGACTCTCTGGGGCCAACGTCCTGACTTTC.

The V call is TRBV6-1, the J call TRBJ1-2; 8 bases align to TRBD1. This CDR3 is built from 14 residues. After removal of 7 bases from V and 4 bases from J, the junction contained 8 bases not matched to a gene. Germline assignment: CDR1 MNHNS and CDR2 SASEGT. CDR3 sequence (DNA): TGTGCCAGCAACGACAGGGGACGGGTCTATGGCTACACCTTC. Residues: CASNDRGRVYGYTF.

This chain connects TRBV7-9 to TRBJ2-1; D ambiguous. CDR3 length: 14 amino acids. In germline, CDR1 is SEHNR, CDR2 FQNEAQ (reference sequence). V lost 0 bases and J 5 bases, leaving 8 bases between the germline ends. This CDR3 reads CASSLAGTHNEQFF. The DNA for the CDR3 is TGTGCCAGCAGCTTAGCGGGCACCCACAATGAGCAGTTCTTC.

The chain links TRBV7-3 to TRBJ2-3; D gene unclear. CDR3 length: 15 residues. Trimming removed 5 bases from V and 0 bases from J, with 12 bases in between. Germline CDR1 reads SGHTA; CDR2 reads FQGTGA. In nucleotides, the CDR3 is TGTGCCAGCAGCCCCATGAGGAGTAGCACAGATACGCAGTATTTT. The encoded protein is CASSPMRSSTDTQYF.

This rearrangement joins TRBV7-2 to TRBJ1-1; the match to TRBD1 covers 11 bases. Germline V gives CDR1 SGHTA, CDR2 FQGNSA. Trimming at V came to 5 bases and at J to 5 bases, leaving 4 bases not matched to a gene. The CDR3 loop spans 14 amino acids. CDR3 protein: CASSRDRGGTEAFF. The CDR3 DNA sequence: TGTGCCAGCAGCCGGGACAGGGGGGGGACTGAAGCTTTCTTT.

The chain recombines TRBV6-5 with TRBJ2-7; weak D call: TRBD1 (5 bases). CDR3 size: 14 residues. Germline CDR1 is MNHEY and CDR2 is SVGAGI. V shed 0 bases and J shed 2 bases, with 8 bases lying between them. CDR3 nucleotide sequence: TGTGCCAGCAGTTACTCGTTCAGGGCCTACGAGCAGTACTTC. Encoded protein: CASSYSFRAYEQYF.

V gene TRBV7-9 combines with J gene TRBJ2-5; weak D call: TRBD1 (6 bases). The CDR3 is made up of 17 amino acids. Trimming shortened V by 2 bases and J by 2 bases, and 18 bases separated the two germline ends. Germline values: CDR1 SEHNR, CDR2 FQNEAQ (reference sequence). The CDR3 sequence is CASSLIQGLGDQETQYF. The DNA for the CDR3 is TGTGCCAGCAGCTTAATACAGGGTCTAGGGGATCAAGAGACCCAGTACTTC.

This clone was seen once. This chain joins TRBV19 and TRBJ2-1; D is possibly TRBD2 (6 bases). CDR3 length equals 15 residues. Germline V gene sequence: CDR1 LNHDA, CDR2 SQIVND (reference sequence). V was trimmed by 6 bases and J by 7 bases, leaving 19 bases between them. DNA of the CDR3: TGTGCCAGTAGGAACGTCGGGACTTTCGGTAATGAGCAGTTCTTC. Its protein product is CASRNVGTFGNEQFF.

This clone has just a few counts. J is TRBJ1-4 and V is TRBV19; TRBD1 agrees at 7 bases. The V gene end was trimmed by 11 bases and the J gene end by 2 bases; junction bases not matched to a gene: 8. This CDR3 contains 14 residues. CDR1 is LNHDA, CDR2 SQIVND, per germline (reference sequence). For the CDR3, the DNA is TGTGCCGTAGCAGGGGACAGTACTAATGAAAAACTGTTTTTT. It translates to CAVAGDSTNEKLFF.

The table lists this clone with a count of one. The chain is built from TRBV7-9 and TRBJ1-2; maybe TRBD1 (5 bases). Germline lookup yields CDR1 SEHNR and CDR2 FQNEAQ (reference sequence). V shed 0 bases and J shed 9 bases, with 17 bases lying between them. CDR3 length: 15 residues. CDR3 protein: CASSLATGLVLSYTF. CDR3 nucleotides: TGTGCCAGCAGCTTAGCGACGGGACTAGTCCTAAGCTACACCTTC.

The chain carries TRBV27 and TRBJ2-2, with D maybe TRBD2 (5 bases). V was pared by 2 bases and J by 0 bases, with 10 bases between. The CDR3 loop spans 16 amino acids. CDR1 is MNHEY and CDR2 is SMNVEV in the germline V gene (reference sequence). The CDR3 spells CASSLIGGTNTGELFF. The CDR3 bases are TGTGCCAGCAGTTTAATAGGAGGAACGAACACCGGGGAGCTGTTTTTT.

The chain recombines TRBV7-2 with TRBJ2-3, with 7 positions matching TRBD2. This CDR3 is built from 16 residues. Trimming removed 7 bases from V and 0 bases from J; junction bases left unmatched: 10. In germline, CDR1 is SGHTA, CDR2 FQGNSA. The CDR3 DNA is TGTGCCAGCACCCGAGAGCGGGGCATTAGCACAGATACGCAGTATTTT. This translates into CASTRERGISTDTQYF.

The V and J genes are TRBV6-5 and TRBJ1-5; D not certain. Trimming shortened V by 5 bases and J by 6 bases, and 11 bases separated the two germline ends. The length of the CDR3 is 13 residues. The germline CDR1 and CDR2 sequences are MNHEY and SVGAGI. The DNA for the CDR3 is TGTGCCAGCAGTCAGAATCGGGGTCAGCCCCAGCATTTT. This gives the protein CASSQNRGQPQHF.

V and J are TRBV7-8 and TRBJ1-5, with 9 bases that match TRBD1. V lost 6 bases, J lost 0 bases, and 6 bases stayed unmatched. CDR3 length: 16 residues. In germline, CDR1 is SGHVS, CDR2 FQNEAQ. The CDR3 coding sequence is TGTGCCAGCAGAGCGGACAGGGGCCATAGCAATCAGCCCCAGCATTTT. Protein: CASRADRGHSNQPQHF.

This chain connects TRBV4-2 to TRBJ1-4; 10 nucleotides line up with TRBD1. The CDR3 is 17 residues long. Germline V gene data show CDR1 as LGHNA and CDR2 as YNFKEQ. V lost 0 bases to trimming and J lost 11 bases; unmatched junction nucleotides: 12. The CDR3 DNA follows: TGTGCCAGCAGCCAAGATCGACAGGGGGCGCTTTTTGGGAAACTGTTTTTT. It specifies CASSQDRQGALFGKLFF.

The chain carries TRBV29-1 and TRBJ1-4, with D possibly being TRBD1 (6 bases). The CDR3 has 14 amino acids. The V end lost 3 bases, the J end lost 3 bases, and 11 bases lay between the germline ends. Per the germline V gene, CDR1 is SQVTM and CDR2 is ANQGSEA. The CDR3 coding sequence is TGCAGCGTTGATCAGGACAGTGCTAATGAAAAACTGTTTTTT. Its protein is CSVDQDSANEKLFF.

This sequence joins TRBV9 and TRBJ2-2; D might be TRBD2 (6 bases). The CDR3 contains 15 residues. Trimming took 2 bases from V and 8 from J, leaving 16 bases between them. Germline V gene lookup returns CDR1 SGDLS and CDR2 YYNGEE. The CDR3 DNA is TGTGCCAGCAGCGTGCAGGAGGGATTTCCTGGGGAGCTGTTTTTT. Protein product: CASSVQEGFPGELFF.

Details on this clone: The same CDR3 arises from other DNA sequences in this sample as well. The V call is TRBV5-6, the J call TRBJ1-6; D uncertain. The CDR3 length is 19 residues. The ends were cut back, 0 bases at V and 0 bases at J, with 16 bases in the middle. Germline loops: CDR1 SGHDT, CDR2 YYEEEE. The chain's CDR3 is CASSLGIGYGSSYNSPLHF. Written as DNA, the CDR3 is TGTGCCAGCAGCTTGGGCATTGGGTATGGGAGCTCCTATAATTCACCCCTCCACTTT.

The chain links TRBV28 to TRBJ1-3, with a tentative D call TRBD1 (5 bases). The germline V and J ends were trimmed by 5 bases and 4 bases, with 12 bases remaining between them. Germline V gene sequence: CDR1 MDHEN, CDR2 SYDVKM. The CDR3 has 14 amino acids. The CDR3 region has the DNA TGTGCCAGCAGTCCACAGGTGTCGGGAAACACCATATATTTT. It codes for CASSPQVSGNTIYF.

This rearrangement joins TRBV6-4 to TRBJ2-1; 9 nucleotides line up with TRBD1. The CDR3 totals 19 residues. V lost 6 bases, J lost 4 bases, and 19 bases stayed unmatched. Germline loops: CDR1 MRHNA, CDR2 SNTAGT. Here the CDR3 reads CASSPRGRQGGKGYNEQFF. The CDR3 DNA sequence: TGTGCCAGCAGCCCCAGGGGAAGACAGGGGGGGAAAGGGTACAATGAGCAGTTCTTC.

The V and J genes are TRBV20-1 and TRBJ1-2; TRBD1 might be the D (5 bases). CDR3 length: 11 amino acids. Trimming pared 3 bases from V and 7 bases from J, leaving 9 bases between. Germline V gene data show CDR1 as DFQATT and CDR2 as SNEGSKA (reference sequence). CDR3 in amino acids: CSARPGIGYTF. The CDR3 bases are TGCAGTGCTAGGCCAGGGATTGGCTACACCTTC.

The chain is built from TRBV6-1 and TRBJ2-1, with 11 bases lining up with TRBD1. The CDR3 is 15 amino acids. The trim removed 8 bases at V and 7 bases at J, leaving 10 bases unmatched. Germline loops: CDR1 MNHNS, CDR2 SASEGT. CDR3 sequence: CASPPPGQGGNEQFF. The CDR3 coding sequence is TGTGCCAGCCCCCCGCCGGGACAGGGGGGAAATGAGCAGTTCTTC.

This clone was observed a few times. V gene TRBV6-5 combines with J gene TRBJ1-2; D gene ambiguous. The germline V and J ends were trimmed by 6 bases and 4 bases, with 9 bases remaining between them. This CDR3 region has 12 residues. Germline CDR1 and CDR2: MNHEY and SVGAGI. DNA of the CDR3: TGTGCCAGCAGAACAGCTATCTATGGCTACACCTTC. Translating it yields CASRTAIYGYTF.